This T cell receptor beta chain came from a study of tumor-infiltrating lymphocytes in primary liver carcinoma. The authors made TCR beta cDNA from 450 to 600 ng total RNA with a constant-region primer. For TCR beta, libraries were produced by three nested multiplex PCR rounds using slightly modified ARM-PCR. With TRBV1-TRBV30 forward primers and a C-beta reverse primer, the first two PCR rounds were run for roughly 10 cycles each. TCRdb reanalysed the multiplex PCR reads using MiXCR and keeps one entry per CDR3 protein. Here the sample spans fewer than 110,000 distinct CDR3 sequences, more than 65% being singletons. Co-extraction of both nucleic acids (RNA and DNA) used roughly 20-33 mg of unsorted bulk tissue. This CDR3 comprises 14 residues. V lost 5 bases, J lost 0 bases, and 0 bases stayed unmatched. Germline CDR1 reads GTSNPN; CDR2 reads SVGIG (reference sequence). This clonotype was observed at least ten times.

The source of this sequence is a woman in her sixties with primary liver carcinoma and hepatitis B virus infection. The genes are TRBV30 and TRBJ2-3, with 12 nucleotides matching TRBD2. Input material: liver tumor tissue from sampling region 2. Subset specified: tumor region T2, inferior pole. The CDR3: CAWGLAGSTDTQYF. The DNA for the CDR3 is TGTGCCTGGGGACTAGCGGGAAGCACAGATACGCAGTATTTT.